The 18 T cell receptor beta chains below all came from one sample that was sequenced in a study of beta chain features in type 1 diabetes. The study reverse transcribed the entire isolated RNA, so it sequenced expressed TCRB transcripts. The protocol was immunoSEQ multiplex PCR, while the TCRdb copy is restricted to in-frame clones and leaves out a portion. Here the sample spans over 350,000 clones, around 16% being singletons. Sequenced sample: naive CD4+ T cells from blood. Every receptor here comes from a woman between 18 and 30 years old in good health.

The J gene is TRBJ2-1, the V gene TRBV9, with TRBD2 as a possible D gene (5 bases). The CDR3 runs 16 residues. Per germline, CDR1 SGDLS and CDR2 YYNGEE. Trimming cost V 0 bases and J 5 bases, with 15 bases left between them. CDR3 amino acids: CASSVGSGFPHNEQFF. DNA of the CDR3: TGTGCCAGCAGCGTAGGGTCGGGATTCCCTCACAATGAGCAGTTCTTC.

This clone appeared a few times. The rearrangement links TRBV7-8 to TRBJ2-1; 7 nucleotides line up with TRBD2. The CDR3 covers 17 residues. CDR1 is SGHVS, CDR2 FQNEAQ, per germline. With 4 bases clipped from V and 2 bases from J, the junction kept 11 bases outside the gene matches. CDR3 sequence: CASSSLWTGGPYNEQFF. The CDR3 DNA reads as TGTGCCAGCAGCTCCCTTTGGACGGGAGGCCCCTACAATGAGCAGTTCTTC.

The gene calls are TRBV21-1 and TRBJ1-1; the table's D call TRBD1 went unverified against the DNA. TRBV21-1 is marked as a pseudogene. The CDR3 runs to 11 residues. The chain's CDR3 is CASSTPGGAFF. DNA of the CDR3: TGTGCCAGCAGCACTCCAGGGGGGGCTTTCTTT.

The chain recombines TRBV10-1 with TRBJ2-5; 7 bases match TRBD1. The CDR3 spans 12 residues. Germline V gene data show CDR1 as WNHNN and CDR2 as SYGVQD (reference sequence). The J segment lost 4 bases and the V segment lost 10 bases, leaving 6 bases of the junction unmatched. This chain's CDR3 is CATSGQLETQYF. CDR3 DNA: TGCGCCACCTCGGGACAGCTAGAGACCCAGTACTTC.

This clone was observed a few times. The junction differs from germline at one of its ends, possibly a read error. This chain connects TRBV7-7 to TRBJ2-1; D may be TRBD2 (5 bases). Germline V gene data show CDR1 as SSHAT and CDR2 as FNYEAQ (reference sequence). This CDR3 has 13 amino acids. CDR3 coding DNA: TGTGCTAGCAGCCGGGGAGTGAACAATGAGCAGTTCTTC. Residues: CASSRGVNNEQFF.

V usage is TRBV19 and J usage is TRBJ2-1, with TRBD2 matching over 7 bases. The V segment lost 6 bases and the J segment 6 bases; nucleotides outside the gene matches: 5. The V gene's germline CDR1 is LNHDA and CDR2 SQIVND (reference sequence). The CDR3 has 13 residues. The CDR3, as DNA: TGTGCCAGTAGCCGCGGGGGAGCCAATGAGCAGTTCTTC. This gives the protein CASSRGGANEQFF.

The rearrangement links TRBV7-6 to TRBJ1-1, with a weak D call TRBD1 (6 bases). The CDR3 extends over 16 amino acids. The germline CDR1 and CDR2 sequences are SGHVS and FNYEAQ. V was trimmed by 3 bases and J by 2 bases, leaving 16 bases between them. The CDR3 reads CASSLGDGRGNTEAFF. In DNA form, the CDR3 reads TGTGCCAGCAGCTTGGGGGACGGCAGGGGAAACACTGAAGCTTTCTTT.

The CDR3 protein is CASSLAGEDYNEQFF. CDR3 coding DNA: TGTGCCAGCAGCTTAGCGGGTGAGGACTACAATGAGCAGTTCTTC. This chain uses TRBV7-9 with TRBJ2-1; no firm D call. Germline lookup yields CDR1 SEHNR and CDR2 FQNEAQ (reference sequence). V dropped 0 bases and J dropped 3 bases, with 9 bases sitting between them. The CDR3 sequence is 15 residues long. The whole variable domain, filled in from reference TRBV7-9 and TRBJ2-1, reads DTGVSQNPRHKITKRGQNVTFRCDPISEHNRLYWYRQTLGQGPEFLTYFQNEAQLEKSRLLSDRFSAERPKGSFSTLEIQRTEQGDSAMYLCASSLAGEDYNEQFFGPGTRLTVL.

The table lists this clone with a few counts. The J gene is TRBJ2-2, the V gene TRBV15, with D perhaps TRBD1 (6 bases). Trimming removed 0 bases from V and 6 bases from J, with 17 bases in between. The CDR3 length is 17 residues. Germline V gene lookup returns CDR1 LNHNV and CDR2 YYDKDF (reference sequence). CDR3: CATSRDFSRQVAGELFF. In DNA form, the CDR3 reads TGTGCCACCAGCAGAGATTTTAGTAGACAGGTCGCCGGGGAGCTGTTTTTT.

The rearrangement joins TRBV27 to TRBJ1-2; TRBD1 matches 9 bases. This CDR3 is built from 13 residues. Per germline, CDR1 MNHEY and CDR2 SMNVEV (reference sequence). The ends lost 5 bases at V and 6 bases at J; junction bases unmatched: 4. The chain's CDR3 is CASSARTGDGYTF. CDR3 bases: TGTGCCAGCAGTGCGCGGACAGGGGATGGCTACACCTTC.

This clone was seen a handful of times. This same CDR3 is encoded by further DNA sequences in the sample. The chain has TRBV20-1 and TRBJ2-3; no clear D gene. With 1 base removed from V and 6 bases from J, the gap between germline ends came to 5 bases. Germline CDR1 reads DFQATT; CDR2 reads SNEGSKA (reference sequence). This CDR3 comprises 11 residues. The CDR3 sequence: CSARVADTQYF. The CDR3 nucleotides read TGCAGTGCTAGAGTTGCGGATACGCAGTATTTT.

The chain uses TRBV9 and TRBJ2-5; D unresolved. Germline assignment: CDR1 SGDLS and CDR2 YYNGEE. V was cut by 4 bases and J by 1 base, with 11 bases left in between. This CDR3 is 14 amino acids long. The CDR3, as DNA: TGTGCCAGCAGCCCGACAAGTCTCCAAGAGACCCAGTACTTC. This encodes CASSPTSLQETQYF.

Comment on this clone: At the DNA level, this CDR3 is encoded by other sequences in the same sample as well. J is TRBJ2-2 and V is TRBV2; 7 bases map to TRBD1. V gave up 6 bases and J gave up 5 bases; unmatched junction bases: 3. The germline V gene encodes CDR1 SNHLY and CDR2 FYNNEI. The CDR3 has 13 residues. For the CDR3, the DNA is TGTGCCAGCAGACTACAGGGGACCGGGGAGCTGTTTTTT. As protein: CASRLQGTGELFF.

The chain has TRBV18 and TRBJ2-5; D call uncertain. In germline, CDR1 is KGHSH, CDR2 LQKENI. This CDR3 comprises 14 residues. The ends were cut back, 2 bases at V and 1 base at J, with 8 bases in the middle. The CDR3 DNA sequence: TGTGCCAGCTCACCAGGGCCAGTCCAAGAGACCCAGTACTTC. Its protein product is CASSPGPVQETQYF. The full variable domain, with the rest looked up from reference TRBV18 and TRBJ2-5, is NAGVMQNPRHLVRRRGQEARLRCSPMKGHSHVYWYRQLPEEGLKFMVYLQKENIIDESGMPKERFSAEFPKEGPSILRIQQVVRGDSAAYFCASSPGPVQETQYFGPGTRLLVL.

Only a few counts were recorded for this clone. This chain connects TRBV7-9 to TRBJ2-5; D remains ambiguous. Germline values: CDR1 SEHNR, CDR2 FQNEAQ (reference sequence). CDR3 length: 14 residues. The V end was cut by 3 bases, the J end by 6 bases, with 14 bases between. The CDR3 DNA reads TGTGCCAGCAGCTTGGAGACCAGCATACAGACCCAGTACTTC. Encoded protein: CASSLETSIQTQYF.

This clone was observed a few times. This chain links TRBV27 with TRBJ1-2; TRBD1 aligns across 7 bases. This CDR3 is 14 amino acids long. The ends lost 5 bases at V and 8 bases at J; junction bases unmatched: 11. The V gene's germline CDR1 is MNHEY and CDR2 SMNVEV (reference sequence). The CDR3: CASSPRQGEVGYTF. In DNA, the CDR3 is TGTGCCAGCAGTCCTCGACAGGGTGAAGTAGGCTACACCTTC.

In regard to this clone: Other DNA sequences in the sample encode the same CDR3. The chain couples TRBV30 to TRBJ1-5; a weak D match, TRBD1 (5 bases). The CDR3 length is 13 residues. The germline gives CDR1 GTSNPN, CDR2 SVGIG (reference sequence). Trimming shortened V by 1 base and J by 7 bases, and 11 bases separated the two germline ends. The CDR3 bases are TGTGCCTGGAGTGAAGGGGTGAACCAGCCCCAGCATTTT. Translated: CAWSEGVNQPQHF.

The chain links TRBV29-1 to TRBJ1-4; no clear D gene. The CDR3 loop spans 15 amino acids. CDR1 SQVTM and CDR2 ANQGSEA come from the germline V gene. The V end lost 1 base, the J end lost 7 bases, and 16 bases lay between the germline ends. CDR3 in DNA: TGCAGCGTTGAAGCGGAAGCGGTAAGAGGTGAAAAACTGTTTTTT. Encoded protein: CSVEAEAVRGEKLFF.